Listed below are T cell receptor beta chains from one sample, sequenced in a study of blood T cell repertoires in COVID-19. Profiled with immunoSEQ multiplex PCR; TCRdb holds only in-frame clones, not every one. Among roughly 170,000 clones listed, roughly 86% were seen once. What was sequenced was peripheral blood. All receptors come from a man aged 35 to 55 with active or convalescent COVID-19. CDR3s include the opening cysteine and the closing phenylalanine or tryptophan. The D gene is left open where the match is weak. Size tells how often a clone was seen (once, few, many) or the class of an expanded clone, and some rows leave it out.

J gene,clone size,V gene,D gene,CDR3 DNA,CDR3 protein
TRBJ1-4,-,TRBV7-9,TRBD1,TGTGCCAGCAGCTTGGGACAGACTAATGAAAAACTGTTTTTT,CASSLGQTNEKLFF
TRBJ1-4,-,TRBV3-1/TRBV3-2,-,TGTGCCAGCAGCCACCTCCGGTCCCATGAAAAACTGTTTTTT,CASSHLRSHEKLFF
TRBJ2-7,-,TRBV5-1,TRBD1,TGCGCCAGCAGCTCGGGACAGAACTACGAGCAGTACTTC,CASSSGQNYEQYF
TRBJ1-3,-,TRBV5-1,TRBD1,TGCGCCAGCAGCGGCGGACAGGCGCTCTCTGGAAACACCATATATTTT,CASSGGQALSGNTIYF
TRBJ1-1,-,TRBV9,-,TGTGCCAGCAGCGTAGGTCCGGGATCGAACACTGAAGCTTTCTTT,CASSVGPGSNTEAFF
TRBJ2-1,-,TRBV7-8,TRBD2,TGTGCCAGCAGCTTAGGAGGACTAGAGAATGAGCAGTTCTTC,CASSLGGLENEQFF
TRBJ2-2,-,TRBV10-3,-,TGTGCCACCTCAGGCTTGTCGAACACCGGGGAGCTGTTTTTT,CATSGLSNTGELFF
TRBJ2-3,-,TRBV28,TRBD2,TGTGCCAGCAGCCGCCCCGGGGGGGGTGTAACAGATACGCAGTATTTT,CASSRPGGGVTDTQYF
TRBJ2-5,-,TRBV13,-,TGTGCCAGCAGCTTCGGGGACAAAGAGACCCAGTACTTC,CASSFGDKETQYF
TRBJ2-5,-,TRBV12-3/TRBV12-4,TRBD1,TGTGCCAGCAGCCCAGACAGGGGAGAGACCCAGTACTTC,CASSPDRGETQYF
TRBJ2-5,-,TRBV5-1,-,TGCGCCAGCAGCGAAAGGGAGTTGGAGACCCAGTACTTC,CASSERELETQYF
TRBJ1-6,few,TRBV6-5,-,TGTGCCAGCAGTTCAGGGCCCTATAATTCACCCCTCCACTTT,CASSSGPYNSPLHF
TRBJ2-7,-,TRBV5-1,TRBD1,TGCGCCAGCAGCTTTGGGGGGACAGGGGCCTACGAGCAGTACTTC,CASSFGGTGAYEQYF
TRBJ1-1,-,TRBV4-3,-,TGCGCCAGCAGCCAAGAGATGGCAGGGGCCATGAACACTGAAGCTTTCTTT,CASSQEMAGAMNTEAFF
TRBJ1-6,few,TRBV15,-,TGTGCCACCCGGAACAGGCATAATTCACCCCTCCACTTT,CATRNRHNSPLHF
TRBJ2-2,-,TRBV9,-,TGTGCCAGCGGGAGCGGGTCGAACACCGGGGAGCTGTTTTTT,CASGSGSNTGELFF
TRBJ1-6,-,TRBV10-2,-,TGCGCCAGCAGTGAACCAGGGGACTCCTATAATTCACCCCTCCACTTT,CASSEPGDSYNSPLHF
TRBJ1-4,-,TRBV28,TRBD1,TGTGCCAGCAGTACGACAGGGGCTGATGAAAAACTGTTTTTT,CASSTTGADEKLFF
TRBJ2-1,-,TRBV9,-,TGTGCCAGCTCTGAGGGGGGGCCTTCCTACAATGAGCAGTTCTTC,CASSEGGPSYNEQFF
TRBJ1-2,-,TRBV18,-,TGTGCCAGCTCAGAATCAGGTTTTAACTATGGCTACACCTTC,CASSESGFNYGYTF